The present T cell receptor beta chain was sequenced within a study of blood T cells in healthy people across ages. This clonotype was seen only a few times. Primers used in a second PCR of about 6 to 11 cycles were a sample-barcoded 5' primer and a J-beta primer mix. In TCRdb, the 5' RACE reads were re-called with MiXCR into one record per CDR3 protein. The profile shows more than 1.4 million distinct CDR3 sequences, 42% of them singletons. CDR3 length: 13 residues. V shed 6 bases and J 3 bases; nucleotides not matched to a gene: 4. Per germline, CDR1 MNHEY and CDR2 SMNVEV (reference sequence). The V and J genes are TRBV27 and TRBJ2-5, with 7 bases aligning to TRBD2. The TCR comes from a woman aged 18-35 years in good health. The sequenced material came from blood. The CDR3 DNA follows: TGTGCCAGCAGAAGGGGAGGGAAAGAGACCCAGTACTTC. Translated, it gives CASRRGGKETQYF.